This entry concerns a single T cell receptor beta chain. The data were taken from a study of T cell changes during pregnancy in multiple sclerosis. Method: immunoSEQ multiplex PCR; TCRdb's copy keeps in-frame clones and lacks some. The sample has under 110,000 clones, about 90% seen once. Germline-derived CDR1 and CDR2 are SGHTA and FQGNSA. The V gene lost 5 bases and the J gene lost 3 bases, with 18 bases spanning the gap. The CDR3 runs to 16 residues. This chain links TRBV7-2 with TRBJ2-3; a weak D match, TRBD2 (6 bases). The material sequenced was peripheral blood, taken before pregnancy. The sequence came from a female donor with multiple sclerosis, enrolled in a pregnancy study. The CDR3 DNA sequence: TGTGCCAGCAGCCAGAGTCCGGGGGTCGGGACAGATACGCAGTATTTT. Amino acids: CASSQSPGVGTDTQYF.